Sequencing of this TCR beta chain was carried out in a study of T cell changes during pregnancy in multiple sclerosis. This CDR3 is built from 15 residues. V was pared by 2 bases and J by 0 bases, with 8 bases between. Germline V gives CDR1 MNHNY, CDR2 SVGAGI (reference sequence). Some clones are missing from TCRdb's copy, which holds only in-frame ones; the method was immunoSEQ multiplex PCR. This sample has 70,000 to 90,000 clones, with approximately 95% found just once. This rearrangement joins TRBV6-6 to TRBJ1-3; a possible D gene is TRBD1 (6 bases). Sequenced here: peripheral blood, sampled in the first trimester of pregnancy. The TCR was taken from a female donor with multiple sclerosis, enrolled in a pregnancy study. The CDR3 loop is CASSYRDNSGNTIYF. In DNA, the CDR3 is TGTGCCAGCAGTTACCGGGACAACTCTGGAAACACCATATATTTT.